This TCR beta chain was captured in a study of PD-L1 blockade in urothelial cancer. Study at large: Most patients, about 85% of the 29, were males with bladder-origin cancer. Analysis of blood occurred 3 weeks (second dose) and 6 weeks after treatment start.

Time point reported: peripheral blood 6 weeks after treatment start. Urothelial carcinoma in patients was locally advanced or metastatic. Assay used: immunoSEQ multiplex PCR; TCRdb lists only in-frame clones, some missing. The sample yields 100,000 to 150,000 clones, about 82% seen once. Germline assignment: CDR1 MDHEN and CDR2 SYDVKM. The CDR3 contains 15 residues. The V segment lost 3 bases and the J segment 7 bases; nucleotides outside the gene matches: 6. This receptor was taken from a man aged 45 to 65 with urothelial cancer. The material sequenced was PBMCs, taken around atezolizumab (anti-PD-L1) treatment. The J gene is TRBJ1-6, the V gene TRBV28; the match to TRBD1 covers 7 bases. CDR3 sequence (DNA): TGTGCCAGCAGTTTTATGGGCAGGGGGAATTCACCCCTCCACTTT. Translating it yields CASSFMGRGNSPLHF.